Presented here are 9 T cell receptor beta chains from one specimen sequenced in a study of Graves' ophthalmopathy and Graves' hyperthyroidism. Using RNA transcripts, the TCR beta CDR3 regions were amplified. Scientists carried out first-round RT-PCR using HTBI primers and then a second-round multiplex PCR. TCRdb reanalysed the multiplex PCR reads using MiXCR and keeps one entry per CDR3 protein. The repertoire consists of 52,000 or so distinct CDR3 sequences, with approximately 50% occurring once and the leading ten covering over 4%. Sequencing used peripheral blood. The receptor source for this set is an adult woman with Graves' ophthalmopathy.

This clonotype is medium-sized by share. V is TRBV7-8 and J is TRBJ1-5; D not resolved. Germline CDR1 and CDR2: SGHVS and FQNEAQ. The germline V and J ends were trimmed by 2 bases and 3 bases, with 11 bases remaining between them. The CDR3 runs 15 residues. In DNA, the CDR3 is TGTGCCAGCAGCTTACTTCCAGACATCAATCAGCCCCAGCATTTT. Translated: CASSLLPDINQPQHF.

This clonotype was counted once. The V and J genes are TRBV11-2 and TRBJ1-2; no firm D call. Germline lookup yields CDR1 SGHAT and CDR2 FQNNGV. Trimming pared 1 base from V and 7 bases from J, leaving 10 bases between. The CDR3 spans 13 residues. The DNA for the CDR3 is TGTGCCAGCAGCTTAGGGGAAGTCAGTGGCTACACCTTC. It yields the protein CASSLGEVSGYTF.

This chain links TRBV25-1 with TRBJ1-5; 7 nucleotides agree with TRBD1. The CDR3 is made up of 15 amino acids. Germline trimming cut 2 bases from V and 0 bases from J; bases unmatched to any gene: 1. Germline V gene data show CDR1 as MGHDK and CDR2 as SYGVNS. CDR3 region: CASSEGTVSNQPQHF. CDR3 nucleotide sequence: TGTGCCAGCAGTGAAGGGACAGTTAGCAATCAGCCCCAGCATTTT. Variable domain in full (rest from reference TRBV25-1 and TRBJ1-5): EADIYQTPRYLVIGTGKKITLECSQTMGHDKMYWYQQDPGMELHLIHYSYGVNSTEKGDLSSESTVSRIRTEHFPLTLESARPSHTSQYLCASSEGTVSNQPQHFGDGTRLSIL.

This clonotype showed up many times. The junction departs from the called germline gene at one end, perhaps through a read error. The rearrangement uses TRBV2 and TRBJ2-1; 9 bases match TRBD2. Germline V lookup: CDR1 SNHLY, CDR2 FYNNEI. The CDR3 spans 13 residues. Here the CDR3 reads CASTEDDSGSPIF. The CDR3 nucleotides read TGTGCCAGCACCGAAGATGATAGCGGGAGCCCGATCTTC.

V gene TRBV5-6 combines with J gene TRBJ1-4; D perhaps matches TRBD1 (5 bases). The germline V gene encodes CDR1 SGHDT and CDR2 YYEEEE. The CDR3 contains 13 residues. V was trimmed by 1 base and J by 8 bases, leaving 9 bases between them. The CDR3 loop is CASSLLDIEKLFF. DNA of the CDR3: TGTGCCAGCAGCTTGTTGGACATCGAAAAACTGTTTTTT.

Sample share makes this clonotype medium-sized (0.01 to 0.1%). This sequence joins TRBV29-1 and TRBJ2-7; D gene uncertain. V lost 2 bases to trimming and J lost 4 bases, with 6 bases between them. In germline, CDR1 is SQVTM, CDR2 ANQGSEA. CDR3 length: 11 residues. For the CDR3, the DNA is TGCAGCGTTGAATCCACGTACGAGCAGTACTTC. Encoded protein: CSVESTYEQYF.

About this clonotype: The junction departs from germline at one end; a sequencing error may be responsible. The chain carries TRBV20-1 and TRBJ1-2; D may be TRBD1 (6 bases). CDR1 DFQATT and CDR2 SNEGSKA come from the germline V gene (reference sequence). The length of the CDR3 is 8 residues. CDR3 protein: CSAKGGFF. The CDR3 DNA is TGCAGTGCTAAAGGGGGATTCTTC.

This clonotype was recorded once. V gene TRBV27 combines with J gene TRBJ1-3, with TRBD1 as a possible D gene (5 bases). Trimming shortened V by 5 bases and J by 4 bases, and 18 bases separated the two germline ends. This CDR3 region has 16 residues. Germline CDR1 and CDR2: MNHEY and SMNVEV (reference sequence). CDR3 residues: CASSSIRRAGGNTIYF. In DNA form, the CDR3 reads TGTGCCAGCAGTAGTATCCGACGGGCAGGGGGAAACACCATATATTTT.

The sample holds one count of this clonotype. In DNA, the CDR3 is TGCAGTGCTCGCGGGGGCCGTGACCAAGAGACCCAGTACTTC. Translation gives CSARGGRDQETQYF. This chain connects TRBV20-1 to TRBJ2-5, with D perhaps matching TRBD2 (7 bases). V was trimmed by 5 bases and J by 0 bases, leaving 13 bases between them. The CDR3 runs 14 residues. Germline V gene lookup returns CDR1 DFQATT and CDR2 SNEGSKA (reference sequence).